The entry that follows covers one T cell receptor beta chain sequence. Antigen: not known. This specimen comes from a study of T cell responses to AZD1222 COVID-19 vaccine. The overall study: It was second doses at about 4 or about 12 weeks that were pooled.

Overall study findings and caveats: Repertoire sampling occurred only after the peak T cell response. Donor demographics were predominantly white British with a female majority; clonal diversity may be underestimated.

TCRdb's copy holds only in-frame clones and misses some; the assay was immunoSEQ multiplex PCR. The sample shows fewer than 100,000 clones, 90% of them seen only once. The CDR3 loop spans 15 amino acids. Trimming cost V 7 bases and J 7 bases; bases outside gene matches: 8. Germline loops: CDR1 SGHNT, CDR2 YYREEE (reference sequence). The chain recombines TRBV5-4 with TRBJ1-6, with 10 nucleotides matching TRBD1. The sample here was peripheral blood, taken on day 0 of AZD1222 vaccination. The TCR comes from an adult in good health. CDR3 in amino acids: CASGRDRGVNSPLHF. In DNA, the CDR3 is TGTGCCAGCGGCCGGGACAGGGGAGTAAATTCACCCCTCCACTTT. Filled out from reference TRBV5-4 and TRBJ1-6, the complete variable domain reads ETGVTQSPTHLIKTRGQQVTLRCSSQSGHNTVSWYQQALGQGPQFIFQYYREEENGRGNFPPRFSGLQFPNYSSELNVNALELDDSALYLCASGRDRGVNSPLHFGNGTRLTVT.